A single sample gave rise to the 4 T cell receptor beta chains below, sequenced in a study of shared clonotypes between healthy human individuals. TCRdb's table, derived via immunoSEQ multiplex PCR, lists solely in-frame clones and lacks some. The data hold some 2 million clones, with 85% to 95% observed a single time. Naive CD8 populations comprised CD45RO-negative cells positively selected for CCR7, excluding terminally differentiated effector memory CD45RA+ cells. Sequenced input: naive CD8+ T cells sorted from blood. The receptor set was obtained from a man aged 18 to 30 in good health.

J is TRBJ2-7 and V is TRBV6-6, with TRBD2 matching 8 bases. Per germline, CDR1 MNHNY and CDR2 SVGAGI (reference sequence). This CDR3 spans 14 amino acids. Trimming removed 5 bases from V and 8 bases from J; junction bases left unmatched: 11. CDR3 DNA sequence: TGTGCCAGCAGTCCGCCCGACAGGACTAGCAAGCAGTACTTC. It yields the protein CASSPPDRTSKQYF.

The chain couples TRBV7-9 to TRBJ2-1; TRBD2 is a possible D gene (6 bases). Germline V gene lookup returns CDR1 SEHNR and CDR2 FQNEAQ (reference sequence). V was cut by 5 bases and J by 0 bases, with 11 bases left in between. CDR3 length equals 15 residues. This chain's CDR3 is CASSTRGSSYNEQFF. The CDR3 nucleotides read TGTGCCAGCAGCACCCGGGGGAGCTCCTACAATGAGCAGTTCTTC. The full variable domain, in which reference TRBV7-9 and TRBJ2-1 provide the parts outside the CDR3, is DTGVSQNPRHKITKRGQNVTFRCDPISEHNRLYWYRQTLGQGPEFLTYFQNEAQLEKSRLLSDRFSAERPKGSFSTLEIQRTEQGDSAMYLCASSTRGSSYNEQFFGPGTRLTVL.

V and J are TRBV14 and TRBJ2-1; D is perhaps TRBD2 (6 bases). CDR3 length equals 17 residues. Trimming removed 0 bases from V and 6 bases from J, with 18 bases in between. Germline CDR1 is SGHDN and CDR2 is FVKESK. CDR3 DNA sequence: TGTGCCAGCAGCCAAGATCCGGGGGAGGTCAATGGCAATGAGCAGTTCTTC. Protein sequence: CASSQDPGEVNGNEQFF.

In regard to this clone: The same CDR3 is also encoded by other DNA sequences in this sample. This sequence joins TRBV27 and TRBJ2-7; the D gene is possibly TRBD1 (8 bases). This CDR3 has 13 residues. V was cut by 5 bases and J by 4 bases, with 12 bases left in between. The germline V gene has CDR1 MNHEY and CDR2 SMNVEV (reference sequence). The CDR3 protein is CASSGQGLYEQYF. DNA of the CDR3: TGTGCCAGCAGTGGACAGGGACTATACGAGCAGTACTTC.